This T cell receptor beta chain came from a study of cytomegalovirus exposure and HLA in healthy donors. About this clone itself: The antigen remains unidentified.

PCR was performed using 60 Vbeta and 13 Jbeta primers. Libraries were prepared by immunoSEQ multiplex PCR; TCRdb keeps only in-frame clonotypes and omits some of them. The sample lists a few hundred thousand clones; 80% to 95% were seen once. Broader study findings: Owing to their indistinguishability, certain V segments, notably TRBV6-2 and TRBV6-3, were excluded. Researchers had no immune exposure information except CMV serostatus available. In a later analysis, HLA-C alleles had the fewest associated TCRs, DRB1 alleles the most.

This CDR3 is built from 15 residues. V trimming: 4 bases; J trimming: 2 bases; junction bases outside the gene matches: 5. The V gene is TRBV5-3, the J gene TRBJ2-1, with 8 bases identical to TRBD1. TRBV5-3 is assigned to the ORF class and has an uncertain function. Sequencing was performed on PBMCs. The origin of this receptor is a girl aged 2 to 9 in good health and CMV-seronegative. The CDR3 DNA follows: TGTGCCAGAAGCCTGACAGGGGCGGCCTACAATGAGCAGTTCTTC. The encoded protein is CARSLTGAAYNEQFF.